This T cell receptor (beta chain) stems from a study of blood T cell repertoires in COVID-19. Whole-study context: The United States, Italy and Spain supplied acute and convalescent COVID-19 samples. T cells, B-cell-depleted T cells, or PBMCs supplied cDNA or gDNA.

Patients from Seattle were sampled longitudinally, starting during active infection. V was clipped by 4 bases and J by 8 bases, with 15 bases between them. From germline, CDR1 is SGHTA and CDR2 FQGNSA. This CDR3 is 14 amino acids long. Original processing methods: Amplification of reference gene primers provided the estimated nucleated cell counts. Sequencing was performed with immunoSEQ multiplex PCR; in TCRdb, only in-frame clones are kept and a portion is missing. The DNA gave D and trimming, while V, J and clone size come from that table. The sample has under 300,000 clones; around 88% are singletons.

Sequenced input: peripheral blood. The origin of this receptor is a woman in her seventies with COVID-19, enrolled during active disease. The chain has TRBV7-2 and TRBJ2-1; the D gene is possibly TRBD1 (6 bases). CDR3 in amino acids: CASSSGVQDHEQFF. CDR3 nucleotide sequence: TGTGCCAGCAGCTCAGGGGTCCAGGACCATGAGCAGTTCTTC.